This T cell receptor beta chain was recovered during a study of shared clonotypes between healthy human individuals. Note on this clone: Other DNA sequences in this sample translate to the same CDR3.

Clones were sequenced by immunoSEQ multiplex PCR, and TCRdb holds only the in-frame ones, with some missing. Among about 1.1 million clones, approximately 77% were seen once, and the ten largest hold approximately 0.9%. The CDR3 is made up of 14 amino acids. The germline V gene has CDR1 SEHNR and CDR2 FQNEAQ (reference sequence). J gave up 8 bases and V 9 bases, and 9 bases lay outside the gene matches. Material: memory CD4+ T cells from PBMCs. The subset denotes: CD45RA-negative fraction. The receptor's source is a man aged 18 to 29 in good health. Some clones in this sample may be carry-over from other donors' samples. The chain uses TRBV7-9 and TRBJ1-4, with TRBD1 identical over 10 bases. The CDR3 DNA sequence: TGTGCCAGTTCTCGGGACAGGGGTGTGGAAAAACTGTTTTTT. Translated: CASSRDRGVEKLFF.